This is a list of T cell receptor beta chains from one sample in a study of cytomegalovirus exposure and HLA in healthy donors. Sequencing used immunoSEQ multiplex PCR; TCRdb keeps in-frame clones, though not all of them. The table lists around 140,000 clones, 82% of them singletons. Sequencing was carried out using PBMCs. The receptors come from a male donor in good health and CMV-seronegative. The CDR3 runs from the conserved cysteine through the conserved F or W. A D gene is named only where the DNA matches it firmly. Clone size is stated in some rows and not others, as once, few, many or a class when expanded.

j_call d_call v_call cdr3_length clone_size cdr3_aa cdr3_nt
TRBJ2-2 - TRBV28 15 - CAASPGGANTGELFF TGTGCCGCCTCCCCCGGAGGGGCAAACACCGGGGAGCTGTTTTTT
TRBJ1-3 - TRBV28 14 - CASVPGQLGNTIYF TGTGCCAGCGTCCCGGGACAACTAGGAAACACCATATATTTT
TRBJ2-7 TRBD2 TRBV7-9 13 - CAGGGVAGGEQYF TGTGCCGGCGGGGGGGTCGCTGGGGGCGAGCAGTACTTC
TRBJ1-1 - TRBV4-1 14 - CASSQVAGLSSAFF TGCGCCAGCAGCCAAGTAGCGGGTCTGAGCTCGGCTTTCTTT
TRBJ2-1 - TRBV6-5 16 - CASSYGGGWSNNEQFF TGTGCCAGCAGTTACGGGGGCGGGTGGTCTAACAATGAGCAGTTCTTC
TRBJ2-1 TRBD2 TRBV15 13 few CATSPGGGNEQFF TGTGCCACCAGCCCCGGGGGAGGGAATGAGCAGTTCTTC
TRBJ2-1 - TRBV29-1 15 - CSSLVGLPSYNEQFF TGCAGCTCCTTAGTTGGTCTCCCCTCCTACAATGAGCAGTTCTTC
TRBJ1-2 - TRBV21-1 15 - CASSAVSHTHYGYTF TGTGCCAGCAGCGCGGTTAGCCATACTCATTATGGCTACACCTTC
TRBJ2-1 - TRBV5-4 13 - CASSADTNNEQFF TGTGCCAGCAGCGCCGACACCAACAATGAGCAGTTCTTC
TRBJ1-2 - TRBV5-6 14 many CASSLRGLGYGYTF TGTGCCAGCAGTTTACGGGGACTAGGGTATGGCTACACCTTC
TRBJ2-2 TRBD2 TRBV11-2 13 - CASSWSSGGELFF TGTGCCAGCAGCTGGTCTAGCGGCGGGGAGCTGTTTTTT
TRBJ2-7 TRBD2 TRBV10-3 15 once CAISDGTSATYEQYF TGTGCCATCAGTGATGGGACTAGCGCTACCTACGAGCAGTACTTC
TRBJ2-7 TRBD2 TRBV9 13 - CASSPSGSYEQYF TGTGCCAGCAGTCCCAGCGGGAGCTACGAGCAGTACTTC
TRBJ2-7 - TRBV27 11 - CASSVSGEQYF TGTGCCAGCAGTGTTAGCGGCGAGCAGTACTTC
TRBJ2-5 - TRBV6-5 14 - CASSYSRFQETQYF TGTGCCAGCAGTTACAGTCGGTTCCAAGAGACCCAGTACTTC
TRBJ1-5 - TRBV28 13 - CASKRQSNQPQHF TGTGCCAGCAAGAGACAGAGCAATCAGCCCCAGCATTTT
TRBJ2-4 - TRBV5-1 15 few CASSEPGVAKNIQYF TGCGCCAGCAGCGAGCCAGGGGTGGCCAAAAACATTCAGTACTTC
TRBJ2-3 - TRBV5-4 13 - CASSPLGPDTQYF TGTGCCAGCAGCCCCCTGGGGCCCGATACGCAGTATTTT
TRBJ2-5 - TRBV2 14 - CASSEGLAKETQYF TGTGCCAGCAGTGAAGGTCTAGCGAAAGAGACCCAGTACTTC
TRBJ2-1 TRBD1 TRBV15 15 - CATSRDTGAYNEQFF TGTGCCACCAGCAGAGATACAGGGGCATACAATGAGCAGTTCTTC
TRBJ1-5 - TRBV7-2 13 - CASSLVLGGPQHF TGTGCCAGCAGCTTAGTCTTAGGGGGGCCCCAGCATTTT
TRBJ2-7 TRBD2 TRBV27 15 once CASSSTSGRVGEQYF TGTGCCAGCAGCTCAACTAGCGGGAGGGTGGGCGAGCAGTACTTC
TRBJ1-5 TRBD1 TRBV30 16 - CACGDRGIYSNQPQHF TGTGCCTGTGGAGACAGGGGTATTTATAGCAATCAGCCCCAGCATTTT
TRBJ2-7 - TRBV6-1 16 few CASSELEGTRDYEQYF TGTGCCAGCAGTGAATTGGAGGGGACCAGAGACTACGAGCAGTACTTC
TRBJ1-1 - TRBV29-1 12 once CSVGRPSTEAFF TGCAGCGTTGGGAGACCAAGCACTGAAGCTTTCTTT
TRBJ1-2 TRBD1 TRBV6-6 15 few CASIKTGAITYGYTF TGTGCCAGCATAAAAACAGGGGCCATAACCTATGGCTACACCTTC
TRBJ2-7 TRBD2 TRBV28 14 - CASSLTSGLYEQYF TGTGCCAGCAGTCTGACTAGCGGCCTCTACGAGCAGTACTTC
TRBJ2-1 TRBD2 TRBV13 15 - CASSLTSGAYNEQFF TGTGCCAGCAGCTTGACTAGCGGGGCTTACAATGAGCAGTTCTTC
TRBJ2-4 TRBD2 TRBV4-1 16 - CASSPGTSGSRSIQYF TGCGCCAGCAGCCCTGGGACTAGCGGGAGCCGCAGCATTCAGTACTTC
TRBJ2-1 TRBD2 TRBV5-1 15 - CASTNPGRESNEQFF TGCGCCAGCACGAATCCGGGGCGGGAGTCGAATGAGCAGTTCTTC
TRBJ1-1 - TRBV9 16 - CASSTQPGHFNTEAFF TGTGCCAGCAGCACCCAACCGGGACACTTTAACACTGAAGCTTTCTTT
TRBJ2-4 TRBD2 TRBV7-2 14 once CAAGPGGPKNIQYF TGTGCTGCGGGGCCGGGGGGGCCCAAAAACATTCAGTACTTC
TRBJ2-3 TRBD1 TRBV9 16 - CASSVDRDRVRDTQYF TGTGCCAGCAGCGTAGATCGGGACAGGGTCAGAGATACGCAGTATTTT
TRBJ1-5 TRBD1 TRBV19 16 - CASSIQGAGGRGAQHF TGTGCCAGTAGTATCCAGGGGGCAGGGGGTAGGGGGGCCCAGCATTTT
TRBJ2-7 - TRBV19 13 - CASSINSGYEQYF TGTGCCAGTAGTATTAATTCCGGCTACGAGCAGTACTTC